This T cell receptor (beta chain) was recorded in a study of control samples from healthy donors and cancer patients. Repertoires were generated with immunoSEQ multiplex PCR, while TCRdb's copy carries only in-frame clones and drops some. The repertoire consists of tens of thousands of clones, with about 95% occurring once and the leading ten covering roughly a quarter. The V gene's germline CDR1 is MDHEN and CDR2 SYDVKM. V lost 10 bases to trimming and J lost 2 bases, with 16 bases between them. CDR3 length: 14 residues. The V call is TRBV28, the J call TRBJ2-3; possibly TRBD2 for D (7 bases). Sequenced input: blood. The origin of this receptor is a man in his fifties or sixties in good health. CDR3 DNA sequence: TGTGCCATCTTAGAGGGGGGGAACACAGATACGCAGTATTTT. The encoded protein is CAILEGGNTDTQYF.